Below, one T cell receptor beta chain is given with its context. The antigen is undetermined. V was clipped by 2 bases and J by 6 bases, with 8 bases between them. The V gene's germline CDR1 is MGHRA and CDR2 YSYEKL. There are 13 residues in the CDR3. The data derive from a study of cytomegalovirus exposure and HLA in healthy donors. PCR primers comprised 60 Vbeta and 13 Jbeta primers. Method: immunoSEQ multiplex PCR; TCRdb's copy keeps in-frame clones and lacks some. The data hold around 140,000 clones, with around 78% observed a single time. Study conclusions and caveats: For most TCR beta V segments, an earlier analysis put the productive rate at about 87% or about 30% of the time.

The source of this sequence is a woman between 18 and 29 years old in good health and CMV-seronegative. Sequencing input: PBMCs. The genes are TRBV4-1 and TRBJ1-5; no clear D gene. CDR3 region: CASSQIRSQPQHF. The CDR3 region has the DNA TGCGCCAGCAGCCAAATACGGAGTCAGCCCCAGCATTTT.